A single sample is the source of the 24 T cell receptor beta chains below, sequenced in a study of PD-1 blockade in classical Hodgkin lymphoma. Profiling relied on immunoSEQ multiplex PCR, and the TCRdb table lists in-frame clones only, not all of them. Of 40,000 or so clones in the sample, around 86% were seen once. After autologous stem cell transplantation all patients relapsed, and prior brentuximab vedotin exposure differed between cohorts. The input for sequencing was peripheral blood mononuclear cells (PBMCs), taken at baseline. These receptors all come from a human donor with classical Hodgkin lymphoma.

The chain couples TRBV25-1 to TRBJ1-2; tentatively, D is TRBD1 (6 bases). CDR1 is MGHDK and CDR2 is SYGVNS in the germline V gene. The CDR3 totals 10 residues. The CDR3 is CAAGAAGYTF. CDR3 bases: TGTGCTGCAGGGGCGGCGGGCTACACCTTC.

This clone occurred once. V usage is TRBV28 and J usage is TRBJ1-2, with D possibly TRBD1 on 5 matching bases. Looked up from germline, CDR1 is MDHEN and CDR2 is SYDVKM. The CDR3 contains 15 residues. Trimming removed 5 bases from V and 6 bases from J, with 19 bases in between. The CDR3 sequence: CASSQGLGERNGYTF. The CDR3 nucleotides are TGTGCCAGCAGTCAGGGACTCGGGGAAAGGAATGGCTACACCTTC.

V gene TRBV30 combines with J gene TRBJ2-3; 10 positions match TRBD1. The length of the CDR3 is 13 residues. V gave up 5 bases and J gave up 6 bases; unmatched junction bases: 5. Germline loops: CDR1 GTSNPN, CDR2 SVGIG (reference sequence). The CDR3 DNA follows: TGTGCCTGGGACAGACAGGGGGCGGATACGCAGTATTTT. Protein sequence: CAWDRQGADTQYF.

For the CDR3, the DNA is TGTGCCAGCAGTCAAGGGGGGACCTACGAGCAGTACTTC. Protein: CASSQGGTYEQYF. This chain links TRBV27 with TRBJ2-7, with D perhaps given as TRBD1 or TRBD2 (6 bases each). Germline loops: CDR1 MNHEY, CDR2 SMNVEV (reference sequence). CDR3 length: 13 residues. Trimming cost V 5 bases and J 2 bases, with 10 bases left between them.

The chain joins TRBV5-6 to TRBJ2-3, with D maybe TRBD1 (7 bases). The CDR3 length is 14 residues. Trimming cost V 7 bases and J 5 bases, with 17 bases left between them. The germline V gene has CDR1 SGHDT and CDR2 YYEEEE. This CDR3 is CASSWRGLGDTQYF. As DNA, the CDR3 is TGTGCCAGCTCCTGGAGGGGGCTGGGAGATACGCAGTATTTT.

The CDR3 protein is CASSAPPARRPQETQYF. In DNA form, the CDR3 reads TGTGCCAGCAGCGCTCCACCCGCGAGGAGGCCTCAAGAGACCCAGTACTTC. The chain joins TRBV7-2 to TRBJ2-5, with D perhaps matching TRBD2 (5 bases). The length of the CDR3 is 17 residues. V shed 5 bases and J shed 2 bases, with 21 bases lying between them. The germline gives CDR1 SGHTA, CDR2 FQGNSA.

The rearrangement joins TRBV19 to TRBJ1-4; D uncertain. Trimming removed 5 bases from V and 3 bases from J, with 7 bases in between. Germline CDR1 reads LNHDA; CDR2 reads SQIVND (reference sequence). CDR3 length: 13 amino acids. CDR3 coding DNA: TGTGCCAGTAGTGACGGACCTAATGAAAAACTGTTTTTT. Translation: CASSDGPNEKLFF.

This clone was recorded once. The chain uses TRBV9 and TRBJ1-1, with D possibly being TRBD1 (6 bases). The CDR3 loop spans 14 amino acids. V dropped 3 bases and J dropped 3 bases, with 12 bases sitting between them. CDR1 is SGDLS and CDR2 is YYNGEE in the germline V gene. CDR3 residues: CASSAMQGHTEAFF. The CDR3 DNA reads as TGTGCCAGCAGCGCAATGCAGGGGCACACTGAAGCTTTCTTT.

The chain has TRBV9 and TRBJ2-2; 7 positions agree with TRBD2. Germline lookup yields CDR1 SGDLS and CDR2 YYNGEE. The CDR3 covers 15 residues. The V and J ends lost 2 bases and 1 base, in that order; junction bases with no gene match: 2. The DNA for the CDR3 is TGTGCCAGCAGCGTTGCGGGAGAGAACACCGGGGAGCTGTTTTTT. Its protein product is CASSVAGENTGELFF.

Written as DNA, the CDR3 is TGTGCCAGCAGTCTCGACCTTTCGTCAGGGGAGAGCGCAGCTTTCTTT. Translation gives CASSLDLSSGESAAFF. The chain links TRBV28 to TRBJ1-1, with a weak D call TRBD1 (6 bases). The germline V gene has CDR1 MDHEN and CDR2 SYDVKM. Between the trimmed V and J ends, which lost 5 bases and 10 bases, there was a span of 26 bases. CDR3 size: 16 residues.

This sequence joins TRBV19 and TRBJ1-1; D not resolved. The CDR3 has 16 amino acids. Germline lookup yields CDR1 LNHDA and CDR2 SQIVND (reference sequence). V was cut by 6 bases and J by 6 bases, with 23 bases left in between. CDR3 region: CASSHSNLGGIAEAFF. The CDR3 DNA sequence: TGTGCCAGTAGCCATTCCAACCTGGGAGGGATCGCTGAAGCTTTCTTT.

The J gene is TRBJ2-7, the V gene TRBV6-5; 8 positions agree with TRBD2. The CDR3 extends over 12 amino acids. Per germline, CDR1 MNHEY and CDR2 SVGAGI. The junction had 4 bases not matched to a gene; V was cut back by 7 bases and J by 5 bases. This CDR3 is CASTGRAHEQYF. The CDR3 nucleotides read TGTGCCAGCACCGGGAGGGCCCACGAGCAGTACTTC.

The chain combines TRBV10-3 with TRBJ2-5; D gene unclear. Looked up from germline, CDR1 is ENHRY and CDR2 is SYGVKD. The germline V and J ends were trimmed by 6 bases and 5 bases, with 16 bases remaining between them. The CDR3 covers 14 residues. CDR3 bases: TGTGCCATCAGACCGGATCGAAGCGACGAGACCCAGTACTTC. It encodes CAIRPDRSDETQYF.

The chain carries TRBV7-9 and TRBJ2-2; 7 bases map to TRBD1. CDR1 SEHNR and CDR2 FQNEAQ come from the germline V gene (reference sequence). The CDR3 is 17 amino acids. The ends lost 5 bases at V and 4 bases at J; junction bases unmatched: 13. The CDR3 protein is CASSLTSGTATTGELFF. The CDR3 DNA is TGTGCCAGCAGCCTAACCTCAGGGACAGCGACCACCGGGGAGCTGTTTTTT. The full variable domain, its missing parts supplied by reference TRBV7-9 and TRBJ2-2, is DTGVSQNPRHKITKRGQNVTFRCDPISEHNRLYWYRQTLGQGPEFLTYFQNEAQLEKSRLLSDRFSAERPKGSFSTLEIQRTEQGDSAMYLCASSLTSGTATTGELFFGEGSRLTVL.

The CDR3 DNA follows: TGTGCCAGTAGTAGCTCCGGGACAGGGCATCAGCCCCAGCATTTT. It encodes CASSSSGTGHQPQHF. The chain recombines TRBV19 with TRBJ1-5, with TRBD1 matching over 9 bases. The CDR3 is made up of 15 amino acids. Trimming removed 4 bases from V and 5 bases from J; junction bases left unmatched: 6. The germline CDR1 and CDR2 sequences are LNHDA and SQIVND (reference sequence).

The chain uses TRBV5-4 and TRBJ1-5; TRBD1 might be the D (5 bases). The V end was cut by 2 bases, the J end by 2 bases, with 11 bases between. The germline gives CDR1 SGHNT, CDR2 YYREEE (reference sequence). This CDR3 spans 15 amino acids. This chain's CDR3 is CASSFLAGGNQPQHF. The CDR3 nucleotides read TGTGCCAGCAGCTTCTTGGCGGGGGGCAATCAGCCCCAGCATTTT. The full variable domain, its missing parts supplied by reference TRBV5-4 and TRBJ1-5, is ETGVTQSPTHLIKTRGQQVTLRCSSQSGHNTVSWYQQALGQGPQFIFQYYREEENGRGNFPPRFSGLQFPNYSSELNVNALELDDSALYLCASSFLAGGNQPQHFGDGTRLSIL.

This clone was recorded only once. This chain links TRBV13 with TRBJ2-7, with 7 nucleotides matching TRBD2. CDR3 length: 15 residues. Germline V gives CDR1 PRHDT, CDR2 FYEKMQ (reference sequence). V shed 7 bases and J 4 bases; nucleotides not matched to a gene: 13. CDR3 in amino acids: CASTHWASGNYEQYF. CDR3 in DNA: TGTGCCAGCACTCACTGGGCTAGCGGAAATTACGAGCAGTACTTC.

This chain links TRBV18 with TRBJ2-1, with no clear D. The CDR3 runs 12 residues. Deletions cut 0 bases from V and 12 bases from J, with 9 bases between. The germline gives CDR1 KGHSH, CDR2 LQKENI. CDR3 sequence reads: CASSPPTSGQFF. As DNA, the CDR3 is TGTGCCAGCTCACCACCGACTTCGGGGCAGTTCTTC.

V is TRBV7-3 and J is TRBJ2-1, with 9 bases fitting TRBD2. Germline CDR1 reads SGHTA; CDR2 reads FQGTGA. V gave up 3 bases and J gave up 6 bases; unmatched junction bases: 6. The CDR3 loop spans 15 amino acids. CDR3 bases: TGTGCCAGCAGCTTTGTAGGGACTAGCCGCAATGAGCAGTTCTTC. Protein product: CASSFVGTSRNEQFF.

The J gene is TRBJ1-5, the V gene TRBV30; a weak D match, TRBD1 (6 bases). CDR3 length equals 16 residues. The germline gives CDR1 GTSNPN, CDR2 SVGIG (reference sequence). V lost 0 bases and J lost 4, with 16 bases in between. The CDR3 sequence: CAWSVRIETGNQPQHF. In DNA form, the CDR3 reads TGTGCCTGGAGTGTACGGATTGAGACAGGTAATCAGCCCCAGCATTTT.

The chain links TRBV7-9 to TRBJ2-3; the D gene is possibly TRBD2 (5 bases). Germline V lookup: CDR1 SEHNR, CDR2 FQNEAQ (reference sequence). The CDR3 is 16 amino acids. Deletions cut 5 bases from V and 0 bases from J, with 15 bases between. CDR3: CASSPWVTTSTDTQYF. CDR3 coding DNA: TGTGCCAGCAGCCCCTGGGTGACTACTAGCACAGATACGCAGTATTTT.

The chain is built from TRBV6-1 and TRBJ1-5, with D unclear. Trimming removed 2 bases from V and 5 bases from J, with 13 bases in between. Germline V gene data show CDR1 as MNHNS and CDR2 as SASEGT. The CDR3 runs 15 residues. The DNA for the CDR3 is TGTGCCAGCAGTGAAATTGGAGACCCGGATCAGCCCCAGCATTTT. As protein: CASSEIGDPDQPQHF.

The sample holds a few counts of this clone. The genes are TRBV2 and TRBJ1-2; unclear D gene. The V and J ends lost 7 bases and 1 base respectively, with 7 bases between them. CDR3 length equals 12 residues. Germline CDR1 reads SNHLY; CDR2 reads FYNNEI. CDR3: CASIRNNYGYTF. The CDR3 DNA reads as TGTGCCAGCATCAGGAATAACTATGGCTACACCTTC. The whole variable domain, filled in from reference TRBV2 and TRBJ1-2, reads EPEVTQTPSHQVTQMGQEVILRCVPISNHLYFYWYRQILGQKVEFLVSFYNNEISEKSEIFDDQFSVERPDGSNFTLKIRSTKLEDSAMYFCASIRNNYGYTFGSGTRLTVV.

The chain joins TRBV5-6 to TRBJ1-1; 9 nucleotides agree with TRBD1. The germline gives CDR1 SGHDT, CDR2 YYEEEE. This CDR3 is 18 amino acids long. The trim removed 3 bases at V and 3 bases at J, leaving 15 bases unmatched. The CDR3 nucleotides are TGTGCCAGCAGCTCCTATCCCCCGGGACAGGGTTGGGACACTGAAGCTTTCTTT. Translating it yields CASSSYPPGQGWDTEAFF. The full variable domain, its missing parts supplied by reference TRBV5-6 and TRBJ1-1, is DAGVTQSPTHLIKTRGQQVTLRCSPKSGHDTVSWYQQALGQGPQFIFQYYEEEERQRGNFPDRFSGHQFPNYSSELNVNALLLGDSALYLCASSSYPPGQGWDTEAFFGQGTRLTVV.